The 27 T cell receptor beta chains presented below share a single source sample, sequenced in a study of memory CD4+ T cells and cytomegalovirus serostatus. Single viable CD3+CD4+CD8-CD45RO+ cells were sorted as the memory CD4+ T cells. The repertoire was sequenced with immunoSEQ multiplex PCR; TCRdb's copy has only in-frame clones and lacks some. Among about 75,000 clones listed, 78% were seen once. Sequenced input: memory CD4+ T cells from blood. The receptors were gathered from an adult in good health and CMV-seropositive.

In its sample, this clone was seen a few times. The J gene is TRBJ2-3, the V gene TRBV5-1; D is undetermined. Germline-derived CDR1 and CDR2 are SGHRS and YFSETQ. There are 16 residues in the CDR3. V was shortened by 5 bases and J by 0 bases, with 16 bases between the two germline ends. As DNA, the CDR3 is TGCGCCAGCAGTTACAACCAGCCCTCTAGCACAGATACGCAGTATTTT. It codes for CASSYNQPSSTDTQYF.

The chain is built from TRBV6-4 and TRBJ2-5; D is tentatively TRBD1 or TRBD2 (6 bases each). This CDR3 has 15 residues. The V and J ends lost 6 bases and 5 bases respectively, with 19 bases between them. Germline V CDR1 and CDR2: MRHNA, SNTAGT. CDR3 DNA: TGTGCCAGCAGCAAACGGTCGGGGGCCTGGGAGACCCAGTACTTC. It translates to CASSKRSGAWETQYF.

The chain combines TRBV5-6 with TRBJ1-3; D is ambiguous. V was clipped by 0 bases and J by 0 bases, with 7 bases between them. CDR1 is SGHDT, CDR2 YYEEEE, per germline. This CDR3 is built from 15 residues. CDR3 amino acids: CASSLDWSSGNTIYF. As DNA, the CDR3 is TGTGCCAGCAGCTTGGACTGGAGCTCTGGAAACACCATATATTTT.

V is TRBV27 and J is TRBJ1-2; D perhaps matches TRBD1 (6 bases). Germline V lookup: CDR1 MNHEY, CDR2 SMNVEV (reference sequence). The CDR3 has 14 residues. V was trimmed by 4 bases and J by 8 bases, leaving 17 bases between them. The CDR3 bases are TGTGCCAGCAGTTCGCCGAGGCAGGGGAGGGGCTACACCTTC. This sequence encodes CASSSPRQGRGYTF.

This chain connects TRBV27 to TRBJ2-1; 8 bases line up with TRBD1. Germline loops: CDR1 MNHEY, CDR2 SMNVEV (reference sequence). Trimming removed 6 bases from V and 4 bases from J; junction bases left unmatched: 14. This CDR3 is 17 amino acids long. CDR3 amino acids: CASSPTTTGGGYNEQFF. CDR3 sequence (DNA): TGTGCCAGCAGCCCAACCACTACAGGGGGTGGGTACAATGAGCAGTTCTTC.

This clone showed up many times. V is TRBV30 and J is TRBJ2-7, with a weak D call TRBD1 (6 bases). CDR1 GTSNPN and CDR2 SVGIG come from the germline V gene (reference sequence). CDR3 length equals 16 residues. The V end lost 0 bases, the J end lost 1 base, and 16 bases lay between the germline ends. In DNA form, the CDR3 reads TGTGCCTGGAGTGTAGTGGTGGGACAAGGTTCCTACGAGCAGTACTTC. Its protein is CAWSVVVGQGSYEQYF.

The rearrangement joins TRBV9 to TRBJ2-3, with 9 bases identical to TRBD2. This CDR3 region has 17 residues. Trimming took 1 base from V and 0 from J; bases not matched to a gene: 6. The germline CDR1 and CDR2 sequences are SGDLS and YYNGEE. CDR3 sequence reads: CASSVSLTSGSTDTQYF. CDR3 nucleotides: TGTGCCAGCAGCGTAAGTCTGACTAGCGGAAGCACAGATACGCAGTATTTT.

The V gene is TRBV7-9, the J gene TRBJ2-1; maybe TRBD1 (6 bases). Germline V lookup: CDR1 SEHNR, CDR2 FQNEAQ (reference sequence). CDR3 size: 13 residues. V gave up 8 bases and J gave up 8 bases, with 16 bases separating them. The CDR3 nucleotides are TGTGCCAGCCATGGGGGCGTCGTCGATGAGCAGTTCTTC. Translating gives CASHGGVVDEQFF.

The chain carries TRBV7-2 and TRBJ2-1; weak D call: TRBD1 (6 bases). The germline gives CDR1 SGHTA, CDR2 FQGNSA. Trimming pared 5 bases from V and 8 bases from J, leaving 19 bases between. The CDR3 loop spans 15 amino acids. In DNA form, the CDR3 reads TGTGCCAGCAGCACAGGGTTTGTAGTTGTGGATGAGCAGTTCTTC. This translates into CASSTGFVVVDEQFF.

The CDR3 region has the DNA TGTGCCTGGAGTGTACTCAGGGGTAATTCACCCCTCCACTTT. This codes for CAWSVLRGNSPLHF. V usage is TRBV30 and J usage is TRBJ1-6, with TRBD1 as a possible D gene (6 bases). V lost 0 bases and J 6 bases, leaving 9 bases between the germline ends. This CDR3 has 14 amino acids. Germline lookup yields CDR1 GTSNPN and CDR2 SVGIG (reference sequence).

The chain couples TRBV20-1 to TRBJ2-1, with D perhaps being TRBD1 or TRBD2 (5 bases each). Germline V CDR1 and CDR2: DFQATT, SNEGSKA (reference sequence). The ends were cut back, 1 base at V and 10 bases at J, with 8 bases in the middle. The CDR3 is 11 amino acids. The CDR3 loop is CSARVWGEQFF. The CDR3 region has the DNA TGCAGTGCTAGAGTATGGGGGGAGCAGTTCTTC.

The V call is TRBV7-9, the J call TRBJ1-4; D might be TRBD1 (6 bases). The germline gives CDR1 SEHNR, CDR2 FQNEAQ (reference sequence). V gave up 6 bases and J gave up 0 bases, with 11 bases separating them. The CDR3 is 15 residues long. The CDR3 DNA reads as TGTGCCAGCAGAACAGGGCACTCAACTAATGAAAAACTGTTTTTT. It translates to CASRTGHSTNEKLFF.

This chain links TRBV20-1 with TRBJ2-7; TRBD1 aligns across 7 bases. The CDR3 spans 11 residues. CDR1 and CDR2 (germline): DFQATT, SNEGSKA (reference sequence). The junction had 2 bases not matched to a gene; V was cut back by 6 bases and J by 3 bases. For the CDR3, the DNA is TGCAGTGCAGCAGGGGGCTACGAGCAGTACTTC. Amino acids: CSAAGGYEQYF.

The rearrangement joins TRBV5-1 to TRBJ2-1; D gene unclear. Germline CDR1 reads SGHRS; CDR2 reads YFSETQ. The V and J ends lost 2 bases and 4 bases respectively, with 13 bases between them. The CDR3 length is 15 residues. The CDR3 loop reads CASSFVEPRYNEQFF. CDR3 DNA sequence: TGCGCCAGCAGCTTTGTAGAACCCCGGTACAATGAGCAGTTCTTC.

This clone was seen a handful of times. J is TRBJ1-2 and V is TRBV12-5; no definite D call. CDR1 is LGHNT and CDR2 is FRNRAP in the germline V gene. Trimming pared 4 bases from V and 4 bases from J, leaving 10 bases between. This CDR3 has 13 residues. Here the CDR3 reads CASGSRGLYGYTF. The CDR3 DNA reads as TGTGCTAGTGGTTCGCGAGGGCTCTATGGCTACACCTTC. The variable domain in full, completed from reference TRBV12-5 and TRBJ1-2, reads DARVTQTPRHKVTEMGQEVTMRCQPILGHNTVFWYRQTMMQGLELLAYFRNRAPLDDSGMPKDRFSAEMPDATLATLKIQPSEPRDSAVYFCASGSRGLYGYTFGSGTRLTVV.

As DNA, the CDR3 is TGTGCCAGCAGCACTCTGGGCGGCGGGGAGCTGTTTTTT. Translated, it gives CASSTLGGGELFF. V usage is TRBV5-5 and J usage is TRBJ2-2; D remains ambiguous. The germline gives CDR1 SGHKS, CDR2 YYEKEE (reference sequence). V was pared by 4 bases and J by 7 bases, with 11 bases between. The CDR3 contains 13 residues.

The V call is TRBV9, the J call TRBJ2-5, with D hard to call. Trimming pared 0 bases from V and 5 bases from J, leaving 11 bases between. Germline V gene lookup returns CDR1 SGDLS and CDR2 YYNGEE. The CDR3 contains 14 residues. CDR3 in DNA: TGTGCCAGCAGCGTAGGAGACGGTGGGGAGACCCAGTACTTC. This sequence encodes CASSVGDGGETQYF.

The chain employs TRBV7-2 and TRBJ1-5, with D possibly TRBD1 on 6 matching bases. CDR1 SGHTA and CDR2 FQGNSA come from the germline V gene. The CDR3 extends over 15 amino acids. The ends were cut back, 2 bases at V and 7 bases at J, with 15 bases in the middle. The CDR3 loop is CASSLFGGLGQPQHF. Written as DNA, the CDR3 is TGTGCCAGCAGCTTATTCGGGGGGCTAGGACAGCCCCAGCATTTT.

The rearrangement links TRBV19 to TRBJ2-5; 7 nucleotides match TRBD1. This CDR3 is 14 amino acids long. Trimming cost V 5 bases and J 4 bases; bases outside gene matches: 7. CDR1 is LNHDA and CDR2 is SQIVND in the germline V gene (reference sequence). CDR3 protein: CASSRGGRGETQYF. As DNA, the CDR3 is TGTGCCAGTAGTCGAGGGGGCCGGGGAGAGACCCAGTACTTC.

The CDR3 reads CASRLSETQYF. The DNA of the CDR3 is TGTGCCAGCAGATTAAGCGAGACCCAGTACTTC. The V call is TRBV7-2, the J call TRBJ2-5; D remains unclear. From germline, CDR1 is SGHTA and CDR2 FQGNSA. Trimming pared 6 bases from V and 5 bases from J, leaving 7 bases between. CDR3 length equals 11 residues.

This chain uses TRBV19 with TRBJ2-3; no reliable D call. V lost 6 bases and J lost 6, with 16 bases in between. CDR3 length: 14 residues. The germline gives CDR1 LNHDA, CDR2 SQIVND (reference sequence). DNA of the CDR3: TGTGCCAGTAGCCCTTCCGCAGTAAGGGATACGCAGTATTTT. It encodes CASSPSAVRDTQYF. Combining the CDR3 with reference TRBV19 and TRBJ2-3 gives the whole variable domain DGGITQSPKYLFRKEGQNVTLSCEQNLNHDAMYWYRQDPGQGLRLIYYSQIVNDFQKGDIAEGYSVSREKKESFPLTVTSAQKNPTAFYLCASSPSAVRDTQYFGPGTRLTVL.

This chain uses TRBV7-8 with TRBJ1-4, with TRBD1 matching 7 bases. Germline V gene data show CDR1 as SGHVS and CDR2 as FQNEAQ. Losses at the gene ends were 0 bases for V and 8 bases for J; bases not matched to a gene: 6. The CDR3 length is 15 residues. The CDR3 DNA is TGTGCCAGCAGCTTAGCAGCGACAGGGTTCGAAAAACTGTTTTTT. It specifies CASSLAATGFEKLFF.

The chain links TRBV28 to TRBJ1-5; D is uncertain. This CDR3 comprises 15 residues. The germline CDR1 and CDR2 sequences are MDHEN and SYDVKM. V was pared by 4 bases and J by 0 bases, with 10 bases between. In DNA, the CDR3 is TGTGCCAGCAGTTGGGAACTATATAGCAATCAGCCCCAGCATTTT. This gives the protein CASSWELYSNQPQHF.

V is TRBV7-2 and J is TRBJ2-2, with D unresolved. CDR1 is SGHTA and CDR2 is FQGNSA in the germline V gene. V was cut by 10 bases and J by 0 bases, with 15 bases left in between. The CDR3 contains 15 residues. The chain's CDR3 is CAIPRADTNTGELFF. CDR3 nucleotide sequence: TGTGCCATACCCCGGGCCGACACGAACACCGGGGAGCTGTTTTTT.

CDR3 nucleotide sequence: TGTGCCAGCAGCCAACAGGGCATGGAGTTCCCTGAAGCTTTCTTT. Amino acids: CASSQQGMEFPEAFF. This chain uses TRBV6-1 with TRBJ1-1, with a tentative D call TRBD1 (6 bases). The germline V gene encodes CDR1 MNHNS and CDR2 SASEGT. V was cut by 6 bases and J by 6 bases, with 20 bases left in between. The length of the CDR3 is 15 residues.

V and J are TRBV5-1 and TRBJ2-6; 7 bases are a match to TRBD1. The CDR3 consists of 16 residues. Germline trimming cut 0 bases from V and 2 bases from J; bases unmatched to any gene: 2. CDR1 is SGHRS, CDR2 YFSETQ, per germline. The CDR3 bases are TGCGCCAGCAGCTTGGGGGACAGTGCTGGGGCCAACGTCCTGACTTTC. Translating it yields CASSLGDSAGANVLTF.

In DNA, the CDR3 is TGTGCCAGCTCCACTCCGGGACAGATGACATCGAACACTGAAGCTTTCTTT. It translates to CASSTPGQMTSNTEAFF. The chain combines TRBV25-1 with TRBJ1-1; TRBD1 matches 7 bases. The CDR3 runs to 17 residues. J was trimmed by 1 base and V by 8 bases; bases with no gene match: 16. The germline gives CDR1 MGHDK, CDR2 SYGVNS. The full variable domain, in which reference TRBV25-1 and TRBJ1-1 provide the parts outside the CDR3, is EADIYQTPRYLVIGTGKKITLECSQTMGHDKMYWYQQDPGMELHLIHYSYGVNSTEKGDLSSESTVSRIRTEHFPLTLESARPSHTSQYLCASSTPGQMTSNTEAFFGQGTRLTVV.